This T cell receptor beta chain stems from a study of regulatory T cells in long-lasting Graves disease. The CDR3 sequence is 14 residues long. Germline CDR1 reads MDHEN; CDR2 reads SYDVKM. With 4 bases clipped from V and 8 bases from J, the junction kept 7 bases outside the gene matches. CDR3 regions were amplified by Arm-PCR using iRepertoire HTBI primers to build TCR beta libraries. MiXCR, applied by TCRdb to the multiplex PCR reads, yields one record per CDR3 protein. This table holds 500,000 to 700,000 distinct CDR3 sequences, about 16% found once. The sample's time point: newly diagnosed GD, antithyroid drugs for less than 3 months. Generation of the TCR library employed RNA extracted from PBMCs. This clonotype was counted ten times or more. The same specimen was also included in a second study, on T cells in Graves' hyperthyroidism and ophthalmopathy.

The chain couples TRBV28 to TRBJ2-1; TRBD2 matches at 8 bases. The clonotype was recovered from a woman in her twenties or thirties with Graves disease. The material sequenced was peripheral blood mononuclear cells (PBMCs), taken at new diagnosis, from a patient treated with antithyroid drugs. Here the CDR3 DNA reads TGTGCCAGCAGTTCTCCGACTAGCGTACATGAGCAGTTCTTC. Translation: CASSSPTSVHEQFF.